The 20 T cell receptor beta chains below all came from one sample that was sequenced in a study of T cell clones after liver transplantation. Generated by immunoSEQ multiplex PCR, the TCRdb table keeps only in-frame clones and is missing some. This table holds around 100,000 clones, around four fifths found once. Sequencing was performed on CD4+ T cells from blood, taken before liver transplant. The origin of the receptors is a human donor who received a liver transplant.

V usage is TRBV10-3 and J usage is TRBJ2-2, with a tentative D call TRBD2 (6 bases). This CDR3 contains 14 residues. V was cut by 4 bases and J by 3 bases, with 9 bases left in between. Per the germline V gene, CDR1 is ENHRY and CDR2 is SYGVKD. The CDR3 nucleotides are TGTGCCATCAGTGGGGACTCCGACACCGGGGAGCTGTTTTTT. Translation gives CAISGDSDTGELFF.

V is TRBV15 and J is TRBJ2-6; D gene ambiguous. The germline CDR1 and CDR2 sequences are LNHNV and YYDKDF (reference sequence). V lost 2 bases and J 0 bases, leaving 5 bases between the germline ends. The CDR3 spans 15 residues. In DNA form, the CDR3 reads TGTGCCACCAGCAGAATGGACTCTGGGGCCAACGTCCTGACTTTC. This codes for CATSRMDSGANVLTF.

The chain combines TRBV5-1 with TRBJ1-1, with D possibly TRBD1 on 5 matching bases. The germline V gene encodes CDR1 SGHRS and CDR2 YFSETQ. V lost 3 bases, J lost 1 base, and 7 bases lay in between. The CDR3 length is 13 residues. The CDR3 reads CASSSQGNTEAFF. The CDR3 DNA reads as TGCGCCAGCAGCTCGCAGGGGAACACTGAAGCTTTCTTT. The variable domain in full, completed from reference TRBV5-1 and TRBJ1-1, reads KAGVTQTPRYLIKTRGQQVTLSCSPISGHRSVSWYQQTPGQGLQFLFEYFSETQRNKGNFPGRFSGRQFSNSRSEMNVSTLELGDSALYLCASSSQGNTEAFFGQGTRLTVV.

There are a few counts of this clone. This chain links TRBV9 with TRBJ2-7; D is perhaps TRBD2 (5 bases). V was cut by 0 bases and J by 4 bases, with 11 bases left in between. Germline CDR1 and CDR2: SGDLS and YYNGEE. The CDR3 consists of 14 residues. The CDR3 protein is CASSVDRRGYEQYF. CDR3 coding DNA: TGTGCCAGCAGCGTAGATAGGAGAGGGTACGAGCAGTACTTC. Based on the CDR3 plus reference TRBV9 and TRBJ2-7, the full variable domain is DSGVTQTPKHLITATGQRVTLRCSPRSGDLSVYWYQQSLDQGLQFLIQYYNGEERAKGNILERFSAQQFPDLHSELNLSSLELGDSALYFCASSVDRRGYEQYFGPGTRLTVT.

The V gene is TRBV25-1, the J gene TRBJ2-2; 12 bases fit TRBD2. In germline, CDR1 is MGHDK, CDR2 SYGVNS. This CDR3 spans 16 amino acids. V lost 5 bases to trimming and J lost 7 bases; unmatched junction nucleotides: 8. The CDR3 loop is CASSIRLAGAGGELFF. CDR3 DNA sequence: TGTGCCAGCAGTATTCGACTAGCGGGAGCGGGCGGGGAGCTGTTTTTT.

As to this clone: Within the sample, other DNA sequences also encode this same CDR3. The V and J genes are TRBV18 and TRBJ1-4, with 9 bases aligning to TRBD1. This CDR3 has 14 amino acids. From germline, CDR1 is KGHSH and CDR2 LQKENI. After removal of 3 bases from V and 7 bases from J, the junction contained 3 bases not matched to a gene. The DNA of the CDR3 is TGTGCCAGCTCACCGACGACAGGGGGTGAAAAACTGTTTTTT. Amino acid sequence: CASSPTTGGEKLFF.

This chain connects TRBV10-2 to TRBJ2-2; no reliable D call. Germline values: CDR1 WSHSY, CDR2 SAAADI. V lost 5 bases and J 5 bases, leaving 12 bases between the germline ends. This CDR3 has 14 residues. CDR3 in DNA: TGCGCCAGCAGTCGGCCAGCTGAAACCGGGGAGCTGTTTTTT. It yields the protein CASSRPAETGELFF.

The V gene is TRBV2, the J gene TRBJ2-1; TRBD1 matches 9 bases. Germline V CDR1 and CDR2: SNHLY, FYNNEI. The CDR3 covers 15 residues. The J segment lost 4 bases and the V segment lost 5 bases, leaving 6 bases of the junction unmatched. Written as DNA, the CDR3 is TGTGCCAGCAGTTCCGACAGGGGGTTTTACAATGAGCAGTTCTTC. Translation: CASSSDRGFYNEQFF.

This chain connects TRBV5-4 to TRBJ1-4; D unclear. Trimming shortened V by 5 bases and J by 0 bases, and 5 bases separated the two germline ends. The CDR3 has 13 residues. CDR1 and CDR2 (germline): SGHNT, YYREEE (reference sequence). In DNA form, the CDR3 reads TGTGCCAGCAGACGGTCAACTAATGAAAAACTGTTTTTT. Translating it yields CASRRSTNEKLFF.

The genes are TRBV18 and TRBJ1-5, with D possibly TRBD1 on 5 matching bases. The germline V gene encodes CDR1 KGHSH and CDR2 LQKENI. The CDR3 contains 17 residues. Trimming stripped 3 bases from V and 2 bases from J, with 17 bases between. The CDR3 region is CASSPQGIGTGNQPQHF. The CDR3 nucleotides read TGTGCCAGCTCACCGCAAGGGATAGGGACTGGCAATCAGCCCCAGCATTTT. Supplemented by reference TRBV18 and TRBJ1-5, the full variable domain reads NAGVMQNPRHLVRRRGQEARLRCSPMKGHSHVYWYRQLPEEGLKFMVYLQKENIIDESGMPKERFSAEFPKEGPSILRIQQVVRGDSAAYFCASSPQGIGTGNQPQHFGDGTRLSIL.

This chain links TRBV27 with TRBJ1-5; D unclear. Germline CDR1 reads MNHEY; CDR2 reads SMNVEV (reference sequence). The CDR3 runs 15 residues. V lost 3 bases, J lost 4 bases, and 13 bases lay in between. Here the CDR3 DNA reads TGTGCCAGCAGTTTCCAGAAGGGAGCGAATCAGCCCCAGCATTTT. Encoded protein: CASSFQKGANQPQHF.

The chain carries TRBV7-2 and TRBJ2-7; D is perhaps TRBD1 or TRBD2 (5 bases each). CDR1 and CDR2 (germline): SGHTA, FQGNSA. The CDR3 length is 13 residues. V was clipped by 4 bases and J by 2 bases, with 9 bases between them. The CDR3 is CASSWDPPYEQYF. The CDR3, as DNA: TGTGCCAGCAGCTGGGACCCACCCTACGAGCAGTACTTC.

The chain carries TRBV7-9 and TRBJ2-2; 10 bases line up with TRBD1. The CDR3 contains 16 residues. Trimming at V came to 5 bases and at J to 2 bases, leaving 5 bases not matched to a gene. The germline CDR1 and CDR2 sequences are SEHNR and FQNEAQ (reference sequence). CDR3 in amino acids: CASSTRDRGNTGELFF. CDR3 DNA sequence: TGTGCCAGCAGCACCCGGGACAGGGGAAACACCGGGGAGCTGTTTTTT.

The J gene is TRBJ2-6, the V gene TRBV6-1; a possible D gene is TRBD2 (5 bases). The V and J ends lost 6 bases and 1 base respectively, with 10 bases between them. From germline, CDR1 is MNHNS and CDR2 SASEGT. The CDR3 contains 15 residues. This chain's CDR3 is CASRLDLSGANVLTF. DNA of the CDR3: TGTGCCAGCAGGTTGGACTTGTCTGGGGCCAACGTCCTGACTTTC.

The CDR3 coding sequence is TGTGCCAGCAGCTTAAGGCAGGGCAGGACCGGGGAGCTGTTTTTT. This translates into CASSLRQGRTGELFF. V and J are TRBV7-3 and TRBJ2-2; possible D gene TRBD1, 5 bases. CDR1 is SGHTA, CDR2 FQGTGA, per germline. Trimming removed 1 base from V and 5 bases from J, with 11 bases in between. This CDR3 contains 15 residues.

The chain employs TRBV18 and TRBJ2-1; D gene uncertain. Trimming removed 4 bases from V and 1 base from J, with 17 bases in between. Germline V gives CDR1 KGHSH, CDR2 LQKENI. CDR3 length equals 17 residues. Written as DNA, the CDR3 is TGTGCCAGCTCACAGACCACCGCCGGAATATCCTACAATGAGCAGTTCTTC. It is translated as CASSQTTAGISYNEQFF. Drawing the rest from reference TRBV18 and TRBJ2-1, the complete variable domain is NAGVMQNPRHLVRRRGQEARLRCSPMKGHSHVYWYRQLPEEGLKFMVYLQKENIIDESGMPKERFSAEFPKEGPSILRIQQVVRGDSAAYFCASSQTTAGISYNEQFFGPGTRLTVL.

The sample holds a few counts of this clone. The gene calls are TRBV7-8 and TRBJ2-6, with D maybe TRBD2 (6 bases). Germline CDR1 SGHVS, CDR2 FQNEAQ. The CDR3 has 18 amino acids. V was cut by 6 bases and J by 0 bases, with 18 bases left in between. CDR3 residues: CASSEIVGGFSGANVLTF. DNA of the CDR3: TGTGCCAGCAGTGAAATCGTGGGAGGATTCTCTGGGGCCAACGTCCTGACTTTC.

This clone was seen more than once but under ten times. The chain couples TRBV29-1 to TRBJ1-1; no reliable D call. CDR3 length equals 10 residues. CDR1 SQVTM and CDR2 ANQGSEA come from the germline V gene. Trimming took 1 base from V and 6 from J, leaving 3 bases between them. CDR3 nucleotide sequence: TGCAGCGTTGAAGGCGCTGAAGCTTTCTTT. This codes for CSVEGAEAFF.

The chain is built from TRBV5-4 and TRBJ2-7; the D is unclear. Germline lookup yields CDR1 SGHNT and CDR2 YYREEE (reference sequence). The V end was cut by 1 base, the J end by 5 bases, with 16 bases between. The CDR3 is made up of 15 amino acids. The CDR3 spells CASSLHQVPPNEQYF. CDR3 DNA: TGTGCCAGCAGCTTGCATCAGGTCCCCCCCAACGAGCAGTACTTC.

This sequence joins TRBV6-1 and TRBJ1-4; D unresolved. V was pared by 6 bases and J by 0 bases, with 11 bases between. Germline loops: CDR1 MNHNS, CDR2 SASEGT. This CDR3 has 15 residues. CDR3 nucleotide sequence: TGTGCCAGCAGACCCTACGGGGCAACTAATGAAAAACTGTTTTTT. It yields the protein CASRPYGATNEKLFF.